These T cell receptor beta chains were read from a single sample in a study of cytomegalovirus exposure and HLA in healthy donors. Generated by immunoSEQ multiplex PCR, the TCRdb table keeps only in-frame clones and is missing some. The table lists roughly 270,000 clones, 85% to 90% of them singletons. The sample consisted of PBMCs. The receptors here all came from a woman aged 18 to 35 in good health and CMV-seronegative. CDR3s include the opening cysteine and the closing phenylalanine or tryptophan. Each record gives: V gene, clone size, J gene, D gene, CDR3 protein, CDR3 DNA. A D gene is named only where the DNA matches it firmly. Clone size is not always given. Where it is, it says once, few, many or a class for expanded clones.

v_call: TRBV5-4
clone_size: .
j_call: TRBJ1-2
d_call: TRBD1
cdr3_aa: CASSLAVTGNYGYTF
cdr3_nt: TGTGCCAGCAGCTTGGCCGTGACAGGGAACTATGGCTACACCTTC

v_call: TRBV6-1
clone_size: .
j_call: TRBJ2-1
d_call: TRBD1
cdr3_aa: CASSSRDRSLNEQFF
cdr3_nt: TGTGCCAGCAGTTCCCGGGACAGGAGTCTTAATGAGCAGTTCTTC

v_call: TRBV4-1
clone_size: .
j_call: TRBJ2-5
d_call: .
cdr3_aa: CASSQDDPREGETQYF
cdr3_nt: TGCGCCAGCAGCCAAGATGACCCCAGGGAAGGAGAGACCCAGTACTTC

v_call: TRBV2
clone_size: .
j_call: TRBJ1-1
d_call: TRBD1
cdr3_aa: CASRRTGANTEAFF
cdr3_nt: TGTGCCAGCAGGAGGACAGGGGCAAACACTGAAGCTTTCTTT

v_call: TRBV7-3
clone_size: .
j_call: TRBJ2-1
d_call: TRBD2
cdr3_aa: CASSPLGGTLTANEQFF
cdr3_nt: TGTGCCAGCAGCCCCCTGGGGGGGACTCTGACTGCGAATGAGCAGTTCTTC

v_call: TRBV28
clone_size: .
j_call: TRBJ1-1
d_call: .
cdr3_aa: CASSTGPTEAFF
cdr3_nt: TGTGCCAGCAGTACAGGGCCCACTGAAGCTTTCTTT

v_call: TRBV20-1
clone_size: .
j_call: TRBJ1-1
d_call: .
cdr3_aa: CSARVGREAFF
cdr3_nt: TGCAGTGCTAGAGTGGGCCGTGAAGCTTTCTTT

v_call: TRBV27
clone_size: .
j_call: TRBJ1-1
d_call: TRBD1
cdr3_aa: CASSPLTGPTEAFF
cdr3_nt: TGTGCCAGCAGTCCGTTGACAGGGCCCACTGAAGCTTTCTTT

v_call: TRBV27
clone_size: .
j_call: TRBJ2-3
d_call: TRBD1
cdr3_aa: CASSNRGWGTDTQYF
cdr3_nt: TGTGCCAGCAGCAACAGGGGGTGGGGCACAGATACGCAGTATTTT

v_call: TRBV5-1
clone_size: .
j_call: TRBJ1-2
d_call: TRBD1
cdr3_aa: CASSWDRDYGYTF
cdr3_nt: TGCGCCAGCAGCTGGGACAGGGACTATGGCTACACCTTC

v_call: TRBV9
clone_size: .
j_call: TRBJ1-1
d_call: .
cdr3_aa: CASSTQGNTEAFF
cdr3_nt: TGTGCCAGCAGCACGCAGGGTAACACTGAAGCTTTCTTT

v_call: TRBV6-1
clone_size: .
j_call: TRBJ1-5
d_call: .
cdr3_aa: CASIPGNAGNQPQHF
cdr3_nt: TGTGCCAGCATCCCCGGCAATGCGGGCAATCAGCCCCAGCATTTT

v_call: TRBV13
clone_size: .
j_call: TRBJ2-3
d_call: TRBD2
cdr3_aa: CASSLGLAGDTQYF
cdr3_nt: TGTGCCAGCAGCTTGGGACTAGCAGGGGATACGCAGTATTTT

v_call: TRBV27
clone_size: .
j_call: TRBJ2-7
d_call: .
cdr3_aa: CASSPLGLYEQYF
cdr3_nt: TGTGCCAGCAGTCCCCTGGGCCTCTACGAGCAGTACTTC

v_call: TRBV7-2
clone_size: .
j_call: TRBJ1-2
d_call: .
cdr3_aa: CASSSTLNYGYTF
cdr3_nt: TGTGCCAGCAGCTCTACCCTTAACTATGGCTACACCTTC

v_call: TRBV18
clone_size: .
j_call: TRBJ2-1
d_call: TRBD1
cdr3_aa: CASSRDSSYNEQFF
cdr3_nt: TGTGCCAGCTCACGGGACAGCTCCTACAATGAGCAGTTCTTC

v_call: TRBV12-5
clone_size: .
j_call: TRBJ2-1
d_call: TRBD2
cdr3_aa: CASGTSGSNEQFF
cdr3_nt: TGTGCTAGTGGGACTAGCGGGAGTAATGAGCAGTTCTTC

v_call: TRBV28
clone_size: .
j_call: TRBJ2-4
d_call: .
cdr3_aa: CASSLSNIQYF
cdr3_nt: TGTGCCAGCAGTTTGTCGAACATTCAGTACTTC

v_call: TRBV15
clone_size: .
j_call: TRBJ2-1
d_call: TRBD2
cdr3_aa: CATSRGGLAGNSEQFF
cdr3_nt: TGTGCCACCAGCAGGGGGGGACTAGCGGGAAACAGCGAGCAGTTCTTC

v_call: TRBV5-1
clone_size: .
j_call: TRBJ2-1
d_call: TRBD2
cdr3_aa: CASSLAFTSGKTYNEQFF
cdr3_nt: TGCGCCAGCAGCTTGGCCTTCACTAGCGGGAAAACCTACAATGAGCAGTTCTTC

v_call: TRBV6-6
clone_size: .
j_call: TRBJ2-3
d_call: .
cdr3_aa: CASSSGTDTQYF
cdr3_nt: TGTGCCAGCAGTTCAGGGACAGATACGCAGTATTTT

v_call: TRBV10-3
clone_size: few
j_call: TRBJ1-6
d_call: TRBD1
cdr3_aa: CAISVGTADSPLHF
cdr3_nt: TGTGCCATCAGTGTCGGGACAGCGGATTCACCCCTCCACTTT

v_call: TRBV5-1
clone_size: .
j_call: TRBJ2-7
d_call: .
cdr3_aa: CASSLEAGFYEQYF
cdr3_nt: TGCGCCAGCAGCTTGGAGGCAGGTTTCTACGAGCAGTACTTC

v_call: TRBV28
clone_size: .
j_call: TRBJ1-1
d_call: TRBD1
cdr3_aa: CASTHSPGGTTEAFF
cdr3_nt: TGTGCCAGCACCCACTCCCCAGGGGGGACCACTGAAGCTTTCTTT

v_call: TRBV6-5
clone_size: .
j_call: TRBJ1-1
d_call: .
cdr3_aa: CASSSRGIPNTEAFF
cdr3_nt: TGTGCCAGCAGTAGCAGGGGTATACCGAACACTGAAGCTTTCTTT

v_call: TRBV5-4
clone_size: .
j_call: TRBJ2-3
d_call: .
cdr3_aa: CASSLRREFEDTQYF
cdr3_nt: TGTGCCAGCAGCTTGCGACGGGAGTTCGAAGATACGCAGTATTTT

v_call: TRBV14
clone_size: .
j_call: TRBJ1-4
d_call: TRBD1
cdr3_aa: CASSRQGAFEKLFF
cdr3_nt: TGTGCCAGCAGCCGGCAGGGGGCGTTTGAAAAACTGTTTTTT

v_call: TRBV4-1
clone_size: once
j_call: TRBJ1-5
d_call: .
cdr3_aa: CASSQVGPTDYNQPQHF
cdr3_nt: TGCGCCAGCAGCCAAGTGGGGCCGACAGATTACAATCAGCCCCAGCATTTT

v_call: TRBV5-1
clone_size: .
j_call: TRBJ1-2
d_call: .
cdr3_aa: CASSLDDSLLNYGYTF
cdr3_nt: TGCGCCAGCAGCTTGGACGACAGCCTACTCAACTATGGCTACACCTTC

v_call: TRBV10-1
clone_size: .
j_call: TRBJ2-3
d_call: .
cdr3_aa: CASSQAYTDTQYF
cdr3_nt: TGCGCCAGCAGCCAGGCCTACACAGATACGCAGTATTTT

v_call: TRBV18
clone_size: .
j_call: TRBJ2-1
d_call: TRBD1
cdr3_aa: CASSSDRDNEQFF
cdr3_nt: TGTGCCAGCTCTTCGGACAGGGACAATGAGCAGTTCTTC

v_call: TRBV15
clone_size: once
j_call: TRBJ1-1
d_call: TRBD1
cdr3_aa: CATSPKGQRGNTEAFF
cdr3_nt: TGTGCCACCAGCCCAAAGGGACAGCGAGGGAACACTGAAGCTTTCTTT

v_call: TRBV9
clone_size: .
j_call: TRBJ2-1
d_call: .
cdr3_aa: CASSPRLVSNEQFF
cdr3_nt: TGTGCCAGCAGCCCCCGACTAGTTTCCAATGAGCAGTTCTTC

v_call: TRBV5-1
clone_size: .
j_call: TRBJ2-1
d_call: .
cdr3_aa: CASSLLQGVYNEQFF
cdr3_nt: TGCGCCAGCAGCTTGTTACAGGGCGTCTACAATGAGCAGTTCTTC

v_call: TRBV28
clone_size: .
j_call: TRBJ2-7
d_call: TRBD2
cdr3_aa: CASSLMPGRGSSSYEQYF
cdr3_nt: TGTGCCAGCAGTTTAATGCCGGGGAGGGGCAGTTCTTCCTACGAGCAGTACTTC

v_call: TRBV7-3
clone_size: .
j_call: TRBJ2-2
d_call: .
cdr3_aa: CASSRGSTGELFF
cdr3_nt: TGTGCCAGCAGCAGGGGGAGCACCGGGGAGCTGTTTTTT

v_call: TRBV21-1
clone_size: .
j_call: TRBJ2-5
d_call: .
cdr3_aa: CASSKDAGKEETQYF
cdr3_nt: TGTGCCAGCAGCAAAGATGCGGGAAAGGAAGAGACCCAGTACTTC

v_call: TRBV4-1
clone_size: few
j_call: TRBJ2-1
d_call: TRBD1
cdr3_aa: CASSHLIVGQGTYNEQFF
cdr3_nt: TGCGCCAGCAGCCACCTCATCGTTGGACAGGGTACGTACAATGAGCAGTTCTTC

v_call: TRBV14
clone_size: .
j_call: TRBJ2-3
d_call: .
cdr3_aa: CASSQAGYTDTQYF
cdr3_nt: TGTGCCAGCAGCCAAGCGGGATACACAGATACGCAGTATTTT

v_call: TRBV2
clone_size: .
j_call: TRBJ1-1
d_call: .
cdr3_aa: CASRVRAGDTEAFF
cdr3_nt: TGTGCCAGCAGGGTCAGGGCTGGGGACACTGAAGCTTTCTTT

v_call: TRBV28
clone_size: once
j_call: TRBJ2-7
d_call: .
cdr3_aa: CASSLGSGYEQYF
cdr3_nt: TGTGCCAGCAGTTTAGGTAGCGGCTACGAGCAGTACTTC

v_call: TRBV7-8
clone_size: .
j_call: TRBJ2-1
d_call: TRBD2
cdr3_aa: CASRGLAGSSYNEQFF
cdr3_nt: TGTGCCAGCAGGGGACTAGCGGGGAGCTCCTACAATGAGCAGTTCTTC

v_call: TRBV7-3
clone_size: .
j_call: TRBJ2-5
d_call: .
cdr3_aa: CASSYRRGETQYF
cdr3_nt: TGTGCCAGCAGCTACCGGCGAGGGGAGACCCAGTACTTC

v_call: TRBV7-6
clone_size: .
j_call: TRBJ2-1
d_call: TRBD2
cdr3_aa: CASSLPGTSGGYNEQFF
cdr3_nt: TGTGCCAGCAGCCTCCCCGGGACTAGCGGGGGCTACAATGAGCAGTTCTTC

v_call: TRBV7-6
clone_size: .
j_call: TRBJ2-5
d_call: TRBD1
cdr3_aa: CASSRTGYQETQYF
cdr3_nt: TGTGCCAGCAGCCGGACAGGATACCAAGAGACCCAGTACTTC

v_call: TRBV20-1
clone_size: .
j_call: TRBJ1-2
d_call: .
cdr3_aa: CSANGSNGYTF
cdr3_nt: TGCAGTGCTAACGGGTCTAATGGCTACACCTTC

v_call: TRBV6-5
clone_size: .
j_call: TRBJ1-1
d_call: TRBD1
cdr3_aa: CASSSGQGAGTEAFF
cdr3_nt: TGTGCCAGCAGTTCCGGACAGGGGGCTGGCACTGAAGCTTTCTTT

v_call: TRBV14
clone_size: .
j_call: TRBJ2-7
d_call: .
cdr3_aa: CASSWGRDWNTYEQYF
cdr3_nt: TGTGCCAGCAGCTGGGGCCGGGACTGGAACACCTACGAGCAGTACTTC

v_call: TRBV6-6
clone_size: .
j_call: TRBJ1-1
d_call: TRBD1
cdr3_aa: CASREQGFNTEAFF
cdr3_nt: TGTGCCAGCAGGGAACAGGGGTTTAACACTGAAGCTTTCTTT

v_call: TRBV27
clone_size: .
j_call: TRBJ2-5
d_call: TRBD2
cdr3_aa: CASSGLAVQETQYF
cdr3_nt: TGTGCCAGCAGCGGGCTAGCGGTCCAAGAGACCCAGTACTTC

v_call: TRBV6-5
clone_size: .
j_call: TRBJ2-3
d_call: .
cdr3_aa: CASSYAVSTDTQYF
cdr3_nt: TGTGCCAGCAGTTACGCGGTTAGCACAGATACGCAGTATTTT

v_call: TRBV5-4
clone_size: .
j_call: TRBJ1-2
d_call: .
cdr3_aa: CASSLEGLRSNYGYTF
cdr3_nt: TGTGCCAGCAGCTTGGAGGGACTCCGAAGTAACTATGGCTACACCTTC

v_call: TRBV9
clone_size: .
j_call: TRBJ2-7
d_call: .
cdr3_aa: CASSVGSEIPYEQYF
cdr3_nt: TGTGCCAGCAGCGTAGGTAGTGAGATACCTTACGAGCAGTACTTC

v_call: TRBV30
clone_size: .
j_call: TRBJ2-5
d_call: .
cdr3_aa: CAWEQGGETQYF
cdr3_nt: TGTGCCTGGGAACAGGGCGGAGAGACCCAGTACTTC

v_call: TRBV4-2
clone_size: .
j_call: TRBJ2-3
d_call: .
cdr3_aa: CASSHETGPGSTDTQYF
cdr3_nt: TGTGCCAGCAGCCATGAAACAGGGCCTGGCAGCACAGATACGCAGTATTTT

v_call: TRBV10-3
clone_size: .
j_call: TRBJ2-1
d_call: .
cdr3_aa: CAISEDWIRNGEQFF
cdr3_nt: TGTGCCATCAGCGAGGACTGGATACGAAATGGTGAGCAGTTCTTC

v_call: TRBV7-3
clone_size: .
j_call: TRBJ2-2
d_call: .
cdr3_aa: CASSLLGNTGELFF
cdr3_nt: TGTGCCAGCAGCTTACTGGGCAACACCGGGGAGCTGTTTTTT

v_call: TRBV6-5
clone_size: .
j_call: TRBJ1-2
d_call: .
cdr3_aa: CASSYSRGFNYGYTF
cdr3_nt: TGTGCCAGCAGTTACTCGCGGGGATTTAACTATGGCTACACCTTC

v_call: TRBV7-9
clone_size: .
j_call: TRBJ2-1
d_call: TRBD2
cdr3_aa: CASSPRGVTVSGGEQFF
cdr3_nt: TGTGCCAGCAGCCCCCGGGGGGTGACAGTCTCTGGAGGTGAGCAGTTCTTC

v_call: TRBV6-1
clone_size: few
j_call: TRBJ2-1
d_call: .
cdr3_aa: CASSERAGRNEQFF
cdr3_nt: TGTGCCAGCAGTGAACGGGCAGGGCGGAATGAGCAGTTCTTC